This record looks at one T cell receptor (beta chain) sequence and its context. Its cognate antigen is unknown. This sample was included in a study of T cells after yellow fever vaccination. Study-wide results and limits: Reappearance after the booster was seen for most primary-vaccination clones, at 96% CD4 and about 90% CD8.

The CDR3 length is 15 residues. Germline V CDR1 and CDR2: LGHNA, YSLEER. Deletions cut 0 bases from V and 3 bases from J, with 9 bases between. Conversion of TCR transcripts into cDNA relied on 5'RACE template switching, which added a universal primer site and UMIs. TCRdb called the 5' RACE reads again in MiXCR, with one record for every CDR3 protein. Of 400,000 to 650,000 distinct CDR3 sequences listed, around a fifth were seen once; the top ten hold roughly a sixth. V usage is TRBV4-3 and J usage is TRBJ1-3, with D perhaps matching TRBD1 (5 bases). The material sequenced was PBMCs, taken roughly 23 days after the first yellow fever vaccination. This receptor was obtained from a man younger than 35 who received the YFV17D yellow fever vaccine. CDR3 in amino acids: CASSQDRADGNTIYF. CDR3 coding DNA: TGCGCCAGCAGCCAAGACAGGGCTGATGGAAACACCATATATTTT.